Below are 15 T cell receptor beta chains sequenced from a single sample in a study of shared clonotypes between healthy human individuals. Sequencing used immunoSEQ multiplex PCR; TCRdb keeps in-frame clones, though not all of them. This sample carries millions of clones, 90% to 95% of them seen once, and the ten largest clones take more than 0.1%. The source material was naive CD4+ T cells sorted from blood. Subset of the sample: CD45RA+ positively selected. The receptors come from a man in his late teens or twenties in good health.

The V and J genes are TRBV11-2 and TRBJ2-7; the D is unclear. Germline CDR1 and CDR2: SGHAT and FQNNGV. This CDR3 contains 11 residues. V lost 5 bases, J lost 7 bases, and 9 bases lay in between. CDR3 coding DNA: TGTGCCAGCAGCGTATACTTAGAGCAGTACTTC. Translation gives CASSVYLEQYF.

The chain links TRBV29-1 to TRBJ2-1; no clear D. Germline values: CDR1 SQVTM, CDR2 ANQGSEA. The V and J ends lost 7 bases and 7 bases respectively, with 11 bases between them. The CDR3 sequence is 11 residues long. This CDR3 is CSAGSENEQFF. CDR3 nucleotides: TGCAGCGCTGGGTCCGAGAATGAGCAGTTCTTC.

V usage is TRBV7-2 and J usage is TRBJ1-6; the D is unclear. Germline-derived CDR1 and CDR2 are SGHTA and FQGNSA. V lost 1 base to trimming and J lost 13 bases, with 8 bases between them. The CDR3 is 12 amino acids. CDR3 coding DNA: TGTGCCAGCAGCTTAGAGGCGCCCCCCCTCCACTTT. Its translation is CASSLEAPPLHF.

Concerning this clone itself: A much larger clone lies one base from this, so it may be a read error. The sample contains more than one DNA sequence encoding this CDR3. The chain couples TRBV6-5 to TRBJ1-2, with TRBD1 matching 7 bases. The trim removed 6 bases at V and 2 bases at J, leaving 3 bases unmatched. This CDR3 contains 13 residues. From germline, CDR1 is MNHEY and CDR2 SVGAGI. CDR3: CASSRGQNYGYTF. In DNA, the CDR3 is TGTGCCAGCAGCCGGGGACAGAACTATGGCTACACCTTC.

The chain is built from TRBV7-9 and TRBJ2-1; the match to TRBD2 covers 11 bases. The CDR3 spans 15 residues. Germline assignment: CDR1 SEHNR and CDR2 FQNEAQ (reference sequence). After removal of 5 bases from V and 7 bases from J, the junction contained 7 bases not matched to a gene. CDR3 sequence: CASSQLAGETNEQFF. The CDR3 nucleotides are TGTGCCAGCAGCCAACTAGCGGGAGAGACTAATGAGCAGTTCTTC.

This clone has only one observation. The chain has TRBV6-1 and TRBJ1-1; no firm D call. From germline, CDR1 is MNHNS and CDR2 SASEGT. The CDR3 contains 14 residues. The germline V and J ends were trimmed by 3 bases and 0 bases, with 8 bases remaining between them. CDR3 sequence: CASSDPGLNTEAFF. CDR3 bases: TGTGCCAGCAGTGACCCAGGCCTGAACACTGAAGCTTTCTTT.

The rearrangement uses TRBV6-1 and TRBJ2-5, with D possibly called TRBD1 or TRBD2 (6 bases each). Germline assignment: CDR1 MNHNS and CDR2 SASEGT. The germline V and J ends were trimmed by 6 bases and 0 bases, with 11 bases remaining between them. This CDR3 contains 14 residues. Here the CDR3 reads CASRGGQNQETQYF. The CDR3 DNA follows: TGTGCCAGCAGGGGGGGACAAAACCAAGAGACCCAGTACTTC.

The J gene is TRBJ2-1, the V gene TRBV11-2; TRBD2 matches 11 bases. The germline V gene has CDR1 SGHAT and CDR2 FQNNGV. The CDR3 consists of 15 residues. V lost 6 bases and J lost 7; bases outside the gene matches: 8. The CDR3 nucleotides are TGTGCCAGCAGACTTCTAGCGGGGGGAATAAATGAGCAGTTCTTC. Translated, it gives CASRLLAGGINEQFF. Combining the CDR3 with reference TRBV11-2 and TRBJ2-1 gives the whole variable domain EAGVAQSPRYKIIEKRQSVAFWCNPISGHATLYWYQQILGQGPKLLIQFQNNGVVDDSQLPKDRFSAERLKGVDSTLKIQPAKLEDSAVYLCASRLLAGGINEQFFGPGTRLTVL.

For this clone: Distinct nucleotide sequences in the sample also encode this CDR3. The J gene is TRBJ1-1, the V gene TRBV18; D is undetermined. The CDR3 is made up of 13 amino acids. Trimming removed 2 bases from V and 2 bases from J, with 6 bases in between. Looked up from germline, CDR1 is KGHSH and CDR2 is LQKENI. The CDR3: CASSPTVNTEAFF. As DNA, the CDR3 is TGTGCCAGCTCACCAACAGTAAACACTGAAGCTTTCTTT. Filled out from reference TRBV18 and TRBJ1-1, the complete variable domain reads NAGVMQNPRHLVRRRGQEARLRCSPMKGHSHVYWYRQLPEEGLKFMVYLQKENIIDESGMPKERFSAEFPKEGPSILRIQQVVRGDSAAYFCASSPTVNTEAFFGQGTRLTVV.

The rearrangement links TRBV27 to TRBJ1-5; no clear D. Germline V gene sequence: CDR1 MNHEY, CDR2 SMNVEV (reference sequence). V was shortened by 6 bases and J by 2 bases, with 17 bases between the two germline ends. The CDR3 runs 16 residues. The CDR3 region has the DNA TGTGCCAGCAGCCCCCAGGCGGGGATAGGCAATCAGCCCCAGCATTTT. This sequence encodes CASSPQAGIGNQPQHF.

The genes are TRBV18 and TRBJ2-7; the D gene is possibly TRBD1 (5 bases). V dropped 5 bases and J dropped 5 bases, with 16 bases sitting between them. The germline gives CDR1 KGHSH, CDR2 LQKENI. CDR3 length: 14 amino acids. The CDR3 region is CASSSTVDSNEQYF. The CDR3 nucleotides read TGTGCCAGCTCATCCACCGTCGACAGCAACGAGCAGTACTTC.

A remark on this clone: One junction end does not reproduce the germline sequence, and a read error may be involved. Other nucleotide sequences from this sample produce the same CDR3. V is TRBV6-5 and J is TRBJ2-7; D is tentatively TRBD1 or TRBD2 (5 bases each). The germline V gene has CDR1 MNHEY and CDR2 SVGAGI. CDR3 length equals 13 residues. The CDR3 coding sequence is TGTGCTAGCAGCACTCCCGAGGGGAACGAGCAGTACTTC. This gives the protein CASSTPEGNEQYF.

The J gene is TRBJ1-5, the V gene TRBV18; D is possibly TRBD1 (5 bases). Germline V gene lookup returns CDR1 KGHSH and CDR2 LQKENI. The CDR3 contains 14 residues. The V end was cut by 2 bases, the J end by 4 bases, with 9 bases between. CDR3 DNA sequence: TGTGCCAGCTCACCATTACAGGTTAATCAGCCCCAGCATTTT. Protein product: CASSPLQVNQPQHF.

The chain joins TRBV7-2 to TRBJ2-1; maybe TRBD2 (6 bases). CDR1 is SGHTA and CDR2 is FQGNSA in the germline V gene. V was cut by 1 base and J by 4 bases, with 17 bases left in between. CDR3 length: 17 amino acids. The CDR3 coding sequence is TGTGCCAGCAGCTTAGGACTGGGACTTAACTCTTACAATGAGCAGTTCTTC. It is translated as CASSLGLGLNSYNEQFF.

This rearrangement joins TRBV11-2 to TRBJ1-6; 9 bases are shared with TRBD1. The CDR3 is made up of 16 amino acids. Germline V gene lookup returns CDR1 SGHAT and CDR2 FQNNGV. J lost 5 bases, V lost 5 bases, and 7 bases had no gene match. CDR3 nucleotides: TGTGCCAGCAGCCCCAGCGGGACAGGGAATAATTCACCCCTCCACTTT. Protein sequence: CASSPSGTGNNSPLHF.